This TCR beta chain was captured in a study of blood T cell repertoires in COVID-19. Sequencing used immunoSEQ multiplex PCR; TCRdb keeps in-frame clones, though not all of them. The table records 200,000 to 300,000 clones, 70% to 85% of them present only once. The CDR3 loop spans 15 amino acids. Germline V lookup: CDR1 MGHDK, CDR2 SYGVNS. V trimming: 6 bases; J trimming: 3 bases; junction bases outside the gene matches: 7. The origin of this receptor is a man in his forties who had recovered from COVID-19. The specimen was peripheral blood. The chain combines TRBV25-1 with TRBJ1-2; TRBD1 agrees at 10 bases. DNA for the CDR3: TGTGCCAGCAGCCCCGGGACAGGGGTTGACTATGGCTACACCTTC. Encoded protein: CASSPGTGVDYGYTF.